The 18 T cell receptor beta chains reported below all come from one sample, sequenced in a study of Tregs in tolerant kidney transplant recipients (dated by TCRdb to 2018 to 2020). Explained via the paper, the time point label denotes: blood sample drawn before combined kidney and bone marrow transplant. The library was built by means of the immunoSEQ multiplex PCR assay. The immuneACCESS repertoire file appears here via TCRdb, limited to in-frame rearrangements. These files lack a portion of the clones; in checked studies, under half of the deficit traces to unresolved V genes, and the cause of the others is not known. The table kept for this sample lists 31,000 or so clones. The ten largest clones take up over 13% of the sample. Material: CD8+ T cells from blood, obtained before the transplant. These receptors originate from a human donor who received a combined kidney and bone marrow transplant.

Worth noting for this clone: The sequence runs out 3 residues before the end of the CDR3; the remainder is reconstructed from the germline J gene. This rearrangement joins TRBV29-1 to TRBJ2-5; 9 bases map to TRBD1. Per germline, CDR1 SQVTM and CDR2 ANQGSEA. The CDR3 loop spans 18 amino acids. V dropped 4 bases and J dropped 3; count of bases not matched to a gene: 18. Partial CDR3 DNA: TGCAGCGTTGCCTCAACAGGGGGCGAGAGCCCCCAAGAAGAGACC. Translated, it gives CSVASTGGESPQEET. The whole CDR3 is CSVASTGGESPQEETQYF. The full variable domain, in which reference TRBV29-1 and TRBJ2-5 provide the parts outside the CDR3, is SAVISQKPSRDICQRGTSLTIQCQVDSQVTMMFWYRQQPGQSLTLIATANQGSEATYESGFVIDKFPISRPNLTFSTLTVSNMSPEDSSIYLCSVASTGGESPQEETQYFGPGTRLLVL.

Turning to this clone: The read comes to an end 3 residues before the CDR3 does, leaving the germline J gene to fill in the end. The chain joins TRBV19 to TRBJ1-5, with D perhaps matching TRBD1 (6 bases). Trimming stripped 6 bases from V and 1 base from J, with 13 bases between. Germline V gene lookup returns CDR1 LNHDA and CDR2 SQIVND (reference sequence). There are 15 residues in the CDR3. The covered CDR3 bases are TGTGCCAGTAGGGCTTACAGGGAAAGCAATCAGCCC. Protein sequence: CASRAYRESNQP. The CDR3 as a whole reads CASRAYRESNQPQHF.

A note on this clone: Sequencing ends 3 residues short of the CDR3 end; the germline J gene provides the rest. The rearrangement uses TRBV5-6 and TRBJ1-4, with D tentatively TRBD1 (6 bases). Per germline, CDR1 SGHDT and CDR2 YYEEEE. The V end lost 4 bases, the J end lost 7 bases, and 17 bases lay between the germline ends. This CDR3 is built from 15 residues. The covered CDR3 bases are TGTGCCAGCAGCGGTACAGGGCCAGATAGTGAAAAA. It codes for CASSGTGPDSEK. The full CDR3 reads CASSGTGPDSEKLFF. The variable domain in full, with the rest retrieved from reference TRBV5-6 and TRBJ1-4, is DAGVTQSPTHLIKTRGQQVTLRCSPKSGHDTVSWYQQALGQGPQFIFQYYEEEERQRGNFPDRFSGHQFPNYSSELNVNALLLGDSALYLCASSGTGPDSEKLFFGSGTQLSVL.

To note about this clone: Read data end 3 residues before the CDR3 end; the end is taken from the germline J gene. The chain employs TRBV19 and TRBJ2-3; D may be TRBD1 (5 bases). This CDR3 contains 15 residues. Deletions cut 4 bases from V and 4 bases from J, with 15 bases between. Germline CDR1 reads LNHDA; CDR2 reads SQIVND (reference sequence). The part of the CDR3 DNA that was read is TGTGCCAGTAGTACGACAGAGCAACCCTCAGATACG. Encoded protein: CASSTTEQPSDT. The CDR3 in its entirety is CASSTTEQPSDTQYF.

In regard to this clone: The CDR3 extends 3 residues past the end of the read, so its final part is completed from the germline J gene. The V gene is TRBV7-8, the J gene TRBJ2-3, with D possibly matching TRBD2 (5 bases). Germline CDR1 is SGHVS and CDR2 is FQNEAQ. Trimming removed 4 bases at V and 0 bases at J, with 20 bases between. The CDR3 sequence is 18 residues long. The CDR3 DNA, read in part, is TGTGCCAGCAGCTCCCTTGCCGCCGAAAGACTAAGCACAGATACG. Encoded protein: CASSSLAAERLSTDT. In full, the CDR3 reads CASSSLAAERLSTDTQYF.

About this clone itself: Read coverage stops 3 residues before the CDR3 terminus; the germline J gene supplies the remainder. The chain combines TRBV7-9 with TRBJ1-2; D gene uncertain. Trimming took off 2 bases at V and 4 bases at J, with 14 bases between the two ends. CDR3 length: 15 amino acids. Germline V gives CDR1 SEHNR, CDR2 FQNEAQ (reference sequence). The CDR3 sequence: CASSLTSGFPYGYTF. The CDR3 bases that were read are TGTGCCAGCAGCTTAACTTCGGGGTTCCCCTATGGC.

About this clone: The missing CDR3 end, 3 residues past where the read stops, is filled in from the germline J gene. The chain combines TRBV7-9 with TRBJ1-2, with a tentative D call TRBD1 (5 bases). The CDR3 is made up of 12 amino acids. Germline V gene data show CDR1 as SEHNR and CDR2 as FQNEAQ (reference sequence). V shed 5 bases and J shed 5 bases, with 9 bases lying between them. The sequenced part of the CDR3 DNA is TGTGCCAGCAGCAAGGAGGGGTATGGC. Translated: CASSKEGYG. The whole CDR3 sequence is CASSKEGYGYTF.

Concerning this clone: The read comes to an end 3 residues before the CDR3 does, leaving the germline J gene to fill in the end. The rearrangement joins TRBV7-9 to TRBJ2-7; a possible D gene is TRBD2 (5 bases). V shed 5 bases and J shed 0 bases, with 14 bases lying between them. The CDR3 is 15 amino acids. Per germline, CDR1 SEHNR and CDR2 FQNEAQ (reference sequence). CDR3 amino acids: CASSPPERHSYEQYF. The CDR3 DNA, read in part, is TGTGCCAGCAGCCCACCGGAGCGGCACTCCTACGAG.

A note on this clone: The read halts 3 residues ahead of the CDR3 end, with the missing end drawn from the germline J gene. The chain uses TRBV6-2 or TRBV6-3 and TRBJ2-7, with D possibly TRBD1 on 6 matching bases. CDR3 size: 17 residues. V lost 2 bases, J lost 1 base, and 18 bases lay in between. Per the germline V gene, CDR1 is MNHEY and CDR2 is SVGEGT. CDR3 DNA, as far as it was read: TGTGCCAGCAGTTACCCGGCCACAGGGAGCCCATCCTACGAG. Translating it yields CASSYPATGSPSYE. The entire CDR3 protein reads CASSYPATGSPSYEQYF.

As for this clone: The CDR3 extends 3 residues past the end of the read, so its final part is completed from the germline J gene. The J gene is TRBJ1-5, the V gene TRBV19; D unresolved. The CDR3 has 14 amino acids. CDR1 is LNHDA, CDR2 SQIVND, per germline (reference sequence). Trimming pared 8 bases from V and 2 bases from J, leaving 13 bases between. CDR3 loop: CASGRVLGNQPQHF. Partial CDR3 DNA: TGTGCCAGTGGTCGGGTCCTGGGCAATCAGCCC.

As regards this clone: Sequencing ends 3 residues short of the CDR3 end; the germline J gene provides the rest. The V gene is TRBV2, the J gene TRBJ1-1; 8 bases are a match to TRBD1. The CDR3 consists of 12 residues. CDR1 and CDR2 from the germline V gene are SNHLY and FYNNEI. CDR3 bases read: TGTGCCAGCATCCTCCAGGGGGCTCAA. Residues: CASILQGAQ. In full, the CDR3 reads CASILQGAQAFF.

As to this clone: The read gets to within 3 residues of the CDR3 end, and the germline J gene fills in the rest. The chain combines TRBV20-1 with TRBJ1-2; 9 nucleotides match TRBD1. This CDR3 has 16 amino acids. V lost 1 base to trimming and J lost 2 bases; unmatched junction nucleotides: 8. Looked up from germline, CDR1 is DFQATT and CDR2 is SNEGSKA (reference sequence). The chain's CDR3 is CSARGTGEALNYGYTF. The sequenced CDR3 bases are TGCAGTGCTAGAGGGACAGGGGAGGCGTTAAACTATGGC.

This chain's CDR3 is CASSPDRTSGRSYEQYF. Incomplete CDR3 DNA: TGCGCCAGCAGCCCCGACCGGACTAGCGGGAGATCCTACGAG. This chain connects TRBV4-1 to TRBJ2-7; 13 positions agree with TRBD2. The read is 3 residues too short to cover the CDR3 end, so that end is filled in from the germline J gene. The CDR3 has 17 amino acids. Germline CDR1 reads MGHRA; CDR2 reads YSYEKL. Unmatched junction bases numbered 7, after V lost 4 bases and J lost 1 base.

To note about this clone: Coverage ceases 3 residues before the CDR3 finishes, and the germline J gene fills in the end. The chain has TRBV5-1 and TRBJ1-1, with D perhaps matching TRBD1 (5 bases). Germline V CDR1 and CDR2: SGHRS, YFSETQ. The CDR3 runs 14 residues. Between the trimmed V and J ends, which lost 0 bases and 3 bases, there was a span of 9 bases. The covered CDR3 bases are TGCGCCAGCAGCTTGGCTTTAGGGGACACTGAA. Translating gives CASSLALGDTE. The complete CDR3 reads CASSLALGDTEAFF.

Remarks on this clone: The read ends 3 residues shy of where the CDR3 ends; the end is completed using the germline J gene. This chain joins TRBV5-1 and TRBJ2-1; the D gene is possibly TRBD1 (6 bases). This CDR3 has 16 amino acids. Between the trimmed V and J ends, which lost 1 base and 9 bases, there was a span of 20 bases. Germline V gene lookup returns CDR1 SGHRS and CDR2 YFSETQ. CDR3 bases read: TGCGCCAGCAGCTTGTGGGCAGGGGCCACCAACCTTGAG. Its translation: CASSLWAGATNLE. In full, the CDR3 reads CASSLWAGATNLEQFF.

A word on this clone: Read sequence stops 3 residues before the CDR3 end, and the germline J gene provides the missing end. The chain employs TRBV10-3 and TRBJ2-7; 10 nucleotides match TRBD2. Germline loops: CDR1 ENHRY, CDR2 SYGVKD. The CDR3 runs to 15 residues. The V segment lost 3 bases and the J segment 4 bases; nucleotides outside the gene matches: 6. The DNA read from the CDR3 is TGTGCCATCAGTGATGTTTCTAGCGGGAGATACGAG. Protein product: CAISDVSSGRYE. The full CDR3 protein reads CAISDVSSGRYEQYF.

Points on this clone: From the germline J gene comes the end of the CDR3, since the read stops 3 residues before it. The rearrangement uses TRBV7-9 and TRBJ2-3; no firm D call. CDR1 is SEHNR and CDR2 is FQNEAQ in the germline V gene (reference sequence). The germline V and J ends were trimmed by 5 bases and 0 bases, with 9 bases remaining between them. The CDR3 sequence is 14 residues long. The CDR3 loop is CASSAASSTDTQYF. The CDR3 bases that were read are TGTGCCAGCAGCGCCGCGTCGAGCACAGATACG.

Notes on this clone: The read is 3 residues too short to cover the CDR3 end, so that end is filled in from the germline J gene. This sequence joins TRBV6-1 and TRBJ1-2; TRBD1 matches 12 bases. The CDR3 is 17 residues long. Germline CDR1 MNHNS, CDR2 SASEGT. CDR3 protein: CASSEGLGDRGLVGYTF. The CDR3 bases that were read are TGTGCCAGCAGTGAAGGGTTGGGGGACAGGGGGCTAGTCGGC.